This TCR beta chain emerged from a study of T-cell memory formation after mild COVID-19. Study information: Largely donor-specific sequence clusters came from a couple of donors. Study-wide results and limits: Some SARS-CoV-2-responding clones were already detected in memory before infection.

The sample holds many counts of this clonotype. Its cognate antigen is unknown. Deletions cut 4 bases from V and 6 bases from J, with 9 bases between. The CDR3 has 12 amino acids. Germline V gene data show CDR1 as SGHRS and CDR2 as YFSETQ. TCRdb itself ran the 5' RACE reads through MiXCR, one entry per CDR3 protein. This table has about 320,000 distinct CDR3 sequences, roughly an eighth appearing once. The chain joins TRBV5-1 to TRBJ2-3; D is unresolved. The TCR originated in a man aged 18-30 years who had mild COVID-19 (a few samples of this study predate the infection). Cell type and time point are not known. Sample: PBMCs or a T cell subset sorted from them (not recorded which). In DNA, the CDR3 is TGCGCCAGCAGCGTAAATTCGGATACGCAGTATTTT. Encoded protein: CASSVNSDTQYF.